Listed below are T cell receptor beta chains from one sample, sequenced in a study of blood T cell repertoires in COVID-19. Sequenced by immunoSEQ multiplex PCR; TCRdb stores in-frame clones only, minus some. The data show about 140,000 clones, with over 80% seen just once and 11% held by the top ten. The sequenced sample consisted of peripheral blood. These receptor sequences come from a woman over 75 with acute or convalescent COVID-19. The CDR3 runs from the conserved cysteine through the conserved F or W. The D gene is left open where the match is weak. Some rows have no size entry. The others give once, few or many, or a class for an expanded clone.

TRBJ2-1 | . | TRBV7-2 | . | TGTGCCAGCAGCAGCCTTCGAGGGGGTGATAACAATGAGCAGTTCTTC | CASSSLRGGDNNEQFF
TRBJ1-2 | . | TRBV18 | TRBD1 | TGTGCCAGCTCACTCGGACAGGGTGCCCTCGTTATCTATGGCTACACCTTC | CASSLGQGALVIYGYTF
TRBJ2-7 | . | TRBV10-2 | TRBD2 | TGCGCCAGCAGGGCAACTAGCGGGGGGGCTCGAGACGAGCAGTACTTC | CASRATSGGARDEQYF
TRBJ1-2 | . | TRBV3-1/TRBV3-2 | . | TGTGCCAGCAGCCACCCCCCGCCGGGTAACTATGGCTACACCTTC | CASSHPPPGNYGYTF
TRBJ2-5 | . | TRBV11-1 | TRBD1 | TGTGCCAGCAGTTATAGGCACCAGGGGGTAGAGACCCAGTACTTC | CASSYRHQGVETQYF
TRBJ1-1 | . | TRBV5-1 | . | TGCGCCAGCAGCTTGGGGACAGAAGCTTTCTTT | CASSLGTEAFF
TRBJ1-1 | . | TRBV28 | TRBD1 | TGTGCCAGCAGGGGAGGCCCCCTGAAACAACAGGGGAGGCGAGGCACTGAAGCTTTCTTT | CASRGGPLKQQGRRGTEAFF
TRBJ1-2 | . | TRBV27 | . | TGTGCCAGCAGTTATCTGGGAGGCTATGGCTACACCTTC | CASSYLGGYGYTF
TRBJ1-6 | . | TRBV27 | TRBD1 | TGTGCCAGCAGTCCTCTCGCAGGGGGCTCCTATAATTCACCCCTCCACTTT | CASSPLAGGSYNSPLHF
TRBJ1-4 | . | TRBV15 | . | TGTGCCACCAGCAGAGTGGGCGAAAAACTGTTTTTT | CATSRVGEKLFF
TRBJ2-1 | . | TRBV3-1/TRBV3-2 | . | TGTGCCAGCAGCCAACTGGAGTTCAATGAGCAGTTCTTC | CASSQLEFNEQFF
TRBJ2-5 | once | TRBV7-2 | TRBD1 | TGTGCCAGCAGTTCTGGACAGGGCGAGACCCAGTACTTC | CASSSGQGETQYF
TRBJ1-4 | few | TRBV5-1 | . | TGCGCCAGCAGGAATTTACAGGGAACTAATGAAAAACTGTTTTTT | CASRNLQGTNEKLFF
TRBJ2-3 | . | TRBV6-2/TRBV6-3 | TRBD2 | TGTGCCAGCACCCCATCGTTGGGGAGGGGCTCCACAGATACGCAGTATTTT | CASTPSLGRGSTDTQYF
TRBJ1-5 | . | TRBV5-1 | TRBD1 | TGCGCCAGCAGTCCTGCCGGGACAGGACCTCAGCCCCAGCATTTT | CASSPAGTGPQPQHF
TRBJ2-1 | . | TRBV5-4 | TRBD1 | TGTGCCAGCAGCAAGCCGGGGGACAGGGGTAACAATGAGCAGTTCTTC | CASSKPGDRGNNEQFF
TRBJ1-6 | . | TRBV9 | TRBD1 | TGTGCCAGCAGCCCTACTGCGGGACAGGGGTTTACGCTCCACTTT | CASSPTAGQGFTLHF
TRBJ1-3 | . | TRBV6-6 | TRBD1 | TGTGCCAGCAGTTACGGGACAGGAGGAAACACCATATATTTT | CASSYGTGGNTIYF
TRBJ1-5 | . | TRBV30 | . | TGTGCCTGGAGCGTAAATAGCAATCAGCCCCAGCATTTT | CAWSVNSNQPQHF
TRBJ1-1 | . | TRBV11-2 | TRBD1 | TGTGCCAGCAGCTTTACAGGGGCCGGAGTGGCTTTCTTT | CASSFTGAGVAFF
TRBJ2-7 | . | TRBV18 | TRBD2 | TGTGCCAGCTCACCTCGGGGAGGGCCCTACGAGCAGTACTTC | CASSPRGGPYEQYF
TRBJ2-7 | . | TRBV6-5 | . | TGTGCCAGCAGTTACGACCTAACAGGGAGGGACGGTCGATTC | CASSYDLTGRDGRF
TRBJ2-3 | . | TRBV5-1 | TRBD1 | TGCGCCAGCAGCCCAAGGACAGGGGCAGATACGCAGTATTTT | CASSPRTGADTQYF
TRBJ2-7 | . | TRBV30 | . | TGTGCCTTATCCCAGATTTCCTCCTACGAGCAGTACTTC | CALSQISSYEQYF
TRBJ1-3 | few | TRBV5-6 | TRBD1 | TGTGCCAGCAGCGCCTGGACAGGCTCTGGAAACACCATATATTTT | CASSAWTGSGNTIYF
TRBJ1-1 | . | TRBV6-5 | . | TGTGCCAGCCAACCCCAGCGGGGTGAAGCTTTCTTT | CASQPQRGEAFF
TRBJ1-1 | . | TRBV18 | . | TGTGCCAGCTCACCATACATCAGCACTGAAGCTTTCTTT | CASSPYISTEAFF
TRBJ1-1 | . | TRBV4-1 | TRBD1 | TGCGCCAGCAGCCCCCGGGACAGCGCAACTGAAGCTTTCTTT | CASSPRDSATEAFF
TRBJ1-1 | . | TRBV5-1 | . | TGCGCCAGCAGCCCTTTTATAGGAGGGAACACTGAAGCTTTCTTT | CASSPFIGGNTEAFF
TRBJ2-5 | . | TRBV9 | . | TGTGCCAGCAGCGTGGAAATGGAGGGCATAGAGACCCAGTACTTC | CASSVEMEGIETQYF
TRBJ1-6 | . | TRBV5-4 | TRBD1 | TGTGCCAGCAGGTACAGGGGTCTTAATTCACCCCTCCACTTT | CASRYRGLNSPLHF
TRBJ2-5 | . | TRBV10-2 | . | TGCGCCAGCAGTCGTAGGGGCGTAGCAGAGACCCAGTACTTC | CASSRRGVAETQYF
TRBJ1-4 | . | TRBV5-5 | . | TGTGCCAGCAGAGCCGGGACAACAACTAATGAAAAACTGTTTTTT | CASRAGTTTNEKLFF
TRBJ1-1 | . | TRBV15 | . | TGTGCCACCAGCAGAGATGACGGGGGGGAAGCTTTCTTT | CATSRDDGGEAFF
TRBJ1-2 | . | TRBV18 | . | TGTGCCAGCTCCGATCGGGGGGGAAATGGCTACACCTTC | CASSDRGGNGYTF
TRBJ2-2 | . | TRBV5-1 | TRBD2 | TGCGCCAGCAGCGTAACTAGCGGGGGGGCCTTCGGGGAGCTGTTTTTT | CASSVTSGGAFGELFF
TRBJ2-7 | . | TRBV21-1 | . | TGTGCCAGCAGCAAATGGGTAACAGGGGGACGTCAGTACTACGAGCAGTACTTC | CASSKWVTGGRQYYEQYF
TRBJ1-1 | . | TRBV7-3 | . | TGTGCCAGCAGCTTATTAGGGGTGGGGAACACTGAAGCTTTCTTT | CASSLLGVGNTEAFF
TRBJ2-4 | once | TRBV5-1 | TRBD2 | TGCGCCAGCAGCACATCGAGCGGGGGGAACATTCAGTACTTC | CASSTSSGGNIQYF
TRBJ2-2 | . | TRBV7-3 | . | TGTGCCAGCAGCTTAATCTCCACCGGGGAGCTGTTTTTT | CASSLISTGELFF
TRBJ1-2 | . | TRBV6-7 | . | TGTGCCAGCAGTTACATCCCTATACAGGGTTCTGGCTACACCTTC | CASSYIPIQGSGYTF
TRBJ1-1 | . | TRBV9 | TRBD1 | TGTGCCAGCAGCGCTACAGGGGGCACTGAAGCTTTCTTT | CASSATGGTEAFF
TRBJ2-5 | . | TRBV6-1 | . | TGTGCCAGCAGTGAATCCAGGGGTTTTGAGGAGACCCAGTACTTC | CASSESRGFEETQYF
TRBJ1-4 | . | TRBV7-9 | . | TGTGCCAGCAGCTTAGGCGGAATTCGTAATGAAAAACTGTTTTTT | CASSLGGIRNEKLFF
TRBJ1-2 | . | TRBV6-5 | TRBD1 | TGTGCCAGCAGTTACTCGCCCCGGACAGGGAATGGCTACACCTTC | CASSYSPRTGNGYTF
TRBJ2-1 | . | TRBV6-2/TRBV6-3 | TRBD2 | TGTGCCAGCAGTCCCGGACTAGCGGGGGGGAAAGTTCTCAATGAGCAGTTCTTC | CASSPGLAGGKVLNEQFF
TRBJ1-2 | . | TRBV30 | . | TGTGCCTGGACCAGGGGAATGAGTGGCTACACCTTC | CAWTRGMSGYTF
TRBJ2-7 | . | TRBV12-2 | . | TGTGCAAGTCGCTTAGCAGACAGGTCAACCTACGAGCAGTACTTC | CASRLADRSTYEQYF
TRBJ1-1 | . | TRBV6-5 | . | TGTGCCAGCAGTTACGGTAGGGGCGCACTGAACACTGAAGCTTTCTTT | CASSYGRGALNTEAFF
TRBJ1-3 | . | TRBV6-6 | . | TGTGCCAGCAGTTACTCGGATGCCCGGAGCGCCATATATTTT | CASSYSDARSAIYF